Below are 31 T cell receptor beta chains sequenced from a single sample in a study of response to subunit inactivated influenza vaccine. TCRdb independently ran MiXCR on the RT-PCR reads; one entry per CDR3 protein. The repertoire consists of 550,000 to 800,000 distinct CDR3 sequences, with 15% to 19% occurring once and the leading ten covering around 10%. Sequencing was performed on PBMCs from blood, taken 12 days after vaccination. Receptors were obtained from a man in his fifties or sixties who received an inactivated influenza vaccine.

Details on this clonotype: One end of the junction fails to match germline, which may point to a read error. V is TRBV11-3 and J is TRBJ2-1; TRBD2 agrees at 11 bases. Germline V CDR1 and CDR2: SGHNT, YENEEA. The CDR3 spans 16 residues. In nucleotides, the CDR3 is TGTGCCAGCAGCTTAGGACTAGCGGGATTGGCTGATGAGCATTTCTTC. Translated: CASSLGLAGLADEHFF.

This clonotype was seen more than once but under ten times. The chain joins TRBV25-1 to TRBJ2-5, with D hard to call. CDR1 is MGHDK and CDR2 is SYGVNS in the germline V gene. V was pared by 8 bases and J by 0 bases, with 10 bases between. The CDR3 has 13 residues. CDR3 residues: CASQYPNQETQYF. The DNA for the CDR3 is TGTGCCAGCCAGTACCCAAACCAAGAGACCCAGTACTTC.

Comment on this clonotype: Relative to the germline gene, one junction end is altered; a read error may explain this. This chain joins TRBV3-1 and TRBJ2-7; D unclear. The germline V gene encodes CDR1 LGHDT and CDR2 YNNKEL (reference sequence). This CDR3 comprises 14 residues. Here the CDR3 reads CASCQDPGFSEQYF. CDR3 nucleotides: TGTGCCAGCTGCCAAGATCCCGGGTTCTCCGAGCAGTACTTC.

This clonotype was detected ten times or more. The gene calls are TRBV5-1 and TRBJ2-6, with D unresolved. Per germline, CDR1 SGHRS and CDR2 YFSETQ. With 2 bases removed from V and 0 bases from J, the gap between germline ends came to 3 bases. The CDR3 contains 14 residues. Here the CDR3 DNA reads TGCGCCAGCAGCTTCAGCTCTGGGGCCAACGTCCTGACTTTC. Translating it yields CASSFSSGANVLTF.

This clonotype was observed a few times. The gene calls are TRBV30 and TRBJ2-5; D is ambiguous. Trimming removed 0 bases at V and 4 bases at J, with 9 bases between. The V gene's germline CDR1 is GTSNPN and CDR2 SVGIG (reference sequence). This CDR3 has 13 amino acids. Here the CDR3 reads CAWSVRVRETQYF. The CDR3 DNA sequence: TGTGCCTGGAGTGTACGGGTTAGAGAGACCCAGTACTTC.

The chain joins TRBV20-1 to TRBJ2-7, with D uncertain. Germline V CDR1 and CDR2: DFQATT, SNEGSKA (reference sequence). CDR3 size: 10 residues. Trimming removed 8 bases from V and 4 bases from J, with 9 bases in between. The chain's CDR3 is CSFKDYEQYF. CDR3 DNA sequence: TGCAGTTTCAAGGATTACGAGCAGTACTTC.

There are many counts of this clonotype. This chain connects TRBV9 to TRBJ2-7, with 7 bases lining up with TRBD1. The germline V gene encodes CDR1 SGDLS and CDR2 YYNGEE. The junction had 5 bases not matched to a gene; V was cut back by 3 bases and J by 2 bases. The CDR3 runs 14 residues. In nucleotides, the CDR3 is TGTGCCAGCAGCGAACGACAGGGAGCCTACGAGCAGTACTTC. This codes for CASSERQGAYEQYF.

This rearrangement joins TRBV6-2 or TRBV6-3 to TRBJ2-2; D is unclear. The CDR3 covers 13 residues. The V and J ends lost 1 base and 4 bases respectively, with 4 bases between them. Germline CDR1 and CDR2: MNHEY and SVGEGT. CDR3 region: CASSYFSTGELFF. The CDR3 nucleotides read TGTGCCAGCAGTTACTTTAGCACCGGGGAGCTGTTTTTT.

This clonotype was observed a handful of times. The chain employs TRBV6-1 and TRBJ2-5; weak D call: TRBD1 (5 bases). The CDR3 is 14 amino acids. V lost 3 bases to trimming and J lost 1 base, with 9 bases between them. Germline CDR1 and CDR2: MNHNS and SASEGT. The CDR3 reads CASSDGAGQETQYF. The CDR3 region has the DNA TGTGCCAGCAGTGATGGGGCCGGCCAAGAGACCCAGTACTTC.

In its sample, this clonotype was seen a few times. V and J are TRBV30 and TRBJ1-5; D not certain. This CDR3 is built from 13 residues. The V end lost 0 bases, the J end lost 5 bases, and 8 bases lay between the germline ends. Per the germline V gene, CDR1 is GTSNPN and CDR2 is SVGIG (reference sequence). CDR3 protein: CAWSVNRDQPQHF. The DNA of the CDR3 is TGTGCCTGGAGTGTAAATCGGGATCAGCCCCAGCATTTT.

CDR3 bases: TGTGCCAGCAGCACCTACGGACCCAACGAGCAGTACTTC. Its protein is CASSTYGPNEQYF. This sequence joins TRBV7-2 and TRBJ2-7, with D unresolved. The V gene lost 5 bases and the J gene lost 5 bases, with 13 bases spanning the gap. CDR1 and CDR2 (germline): SGHTA, FQGNSA. The length of the CDR3 is 13 residues.

The table lists this clonotype with a few counts. V usage is TRBV6-5 and J usage is TRBJ2-3, with D perhaps TRBD1 or TRBD2 (6 bases each). This CDR3 is 15 amino acids long. Germline CDR1 is MNHEY and CDR2 is SVGAGI. Between the trimmed V and J ends, which lost 0 bases and 6 bases, there was a span of 13 bases. The CDR3 sequence is CASSYSGGSADTQYF. The CDR3 DNA reads as TGTGCCAGCAGTTACTCAGGGGGGTCGGCCGATACGCAGTATTTT.

V and J are TRBV20-1 and TRBJ2-6, with D uncertain. V was cut by 3 bases and J by 2 bases, with 11 bases left in between. CDR3 size: 15 residues. Germline V lookup: CDR1 DFQATT, CDR2 SNEGSKA (reference sequence). The CDR3 here is CSASSGGPGANVLTF. The CDR3 bases are TGCAGTGCTAGTTCGGGTGGCCCTGGGGCCAACGTCCTGACTTTC.

This chain uses TRBV5-1 with TRBJ2-5, with D unclear. Trimming took off 0 bases at V and 3 bases at J, with 9 bases between the two ends. The V gene's germline CDR1 is SGHRS and CDR2 YFSETQ. CDR3 length: 14 residues. This CDR3 is CASSLDSHKETQYF. The CDR3 nucleotides are TGCGCCAGCAGCTTGGACAGTCATAAAGAGACCCAGTACTTC.

This clonotype was found a few times. The chain links TRBV20-1 to TRBJ2-3, with a possible D match to TRBD1 (6 bases). The CDR3 runs to 15 residues. V was cut by 0 bases and J by 5 bases, with 15 bases left in between. Germline V CDR1 and CDR2: DFQATT, SNEGSKA (reference sequence). The CDR3 nucleotides read TGCAGTGCTAGAGATCCAGGGAGAGGGGGAGATACGCAGTATTTT. Its translation is CSARDPGRGGDTQYF.

This chain links TRBV7-2 with TRBJ1-2, with D perhaps TRBD1 (6 bases). The CDR3 sequence is 16 residues long. Germline CDR1 SGHTA, CDR2 FQGNSA. Trimming stripped 4 bases from V and 7 bases from J, with 22 bases between. CDR3 amino acids: CASSSYTDRLEPGYTF. The DNA of the CDR3 is TGTGCCAGCAGCTCCTACACAGACAGGTTGGAACCTGGCTACACCTTC.

This clonotype was observed a few times. The rearrangement uses TRBV30 and TRBJ2-7, with TRBD2 matching 7 bases. The V and J ends lost 4 bases and 3 bases, in that order; junction bases with no gene match: 6. The CDR3 covers 13 residues. Germline loops: CDR1 GTSNPN, CDR2 SVGIG (reference sequence). The CDR3 region is CAWMGEGSYEQYF. As DNA, the CDR3 is TGTGCCTGGATGGGGGAGGGTAGCTACGAGCAGTACTTC.

This clonotype appeared a few times. CDR3 DNA sequence: TGTGCCAGCAGTAGTGTCGCCGGGGAGCTGTTTTTT. It codes for CASSSVAGELFF. The gene calls are TRBV6-6 and TRBJ2-2; no clear D. V lost 5 bases and J lost 6, with 7 bases in between. The CDR3 extends over 12 amino acids. CDR1 MNHNY and CDR2 SVGAGI come from the germline V gene (reference sequence).

The chain has TRBV7-9 and TRBJ1-4; D remains ambiguous. V lost 3 bases, J lost 7 bases, and 6 bases lay in between. The CDR3 runs to 12 residues. Germline values: CDR1 SEHNR, CDR2 FQNEAQ (reference sequence). The CDR3 DNA follows: TGTGCCAGCAGCTTCGTTCTTGAAAAACTGTTTTTT. Encoded protein: CASSFVLEKLFF.

In the case of this clonotype: Sequence at one end of the junction differs from germline and may be a read error. V gene TRBV7-7 combines with J gene TRBJ2-2; 8 nucleotides match TRBD2. This CDR3 has 16 amino acids. Germline assignment: CDR1 SSHAT and CDR2 FNYEAQ (reference sequence). CDR3 in amino acids: CASSPLAGGTTGELFF. The DNA for the CDR3 is TGTGCTAGCAGCCCCCTTGCGGGGGGTACCACCGGGGAGCTGTTTTTT.

This clonotype was detected many times. The CDR3 sequence is CASSYSFSGAGTSSYNEQFF. The DNA for the CDR3 is TGTGCCAGCAGTTACTCGTTCTCTGGAGCCGGGACTAGCTCGTACAATGAGCAGTTCTTC. V is TRBV6-2 or TRBV6-3 and J is TRBJ2-1, with 9 bases aligning to TRBD2. The CDR3 sequence is 20 residues long. With V trimmed by 0 bases and J by 4 bases, 16 bases remained unmatched. Per the germline V gene, CDR1 is MNHEY and CDR2 is SVGEGT.

This clonotype was detected only a few times. The chain employs TRBV7-6 and TRBJ2-7, with 8 bases fitting TRBD2. With 10 bases clipped from V and 4 bases from J, the junction kept 3 bases outside the gene matches. This CDR3 is 11 amino acids long. Germline assignment: CDR1 SGHVS and CDR2 FNYEAQ. CDR3 coding DNA: TGTGCCACCGGGACTAGGTACGAGCAGTACTTC. Translated, it gives CATGTRYEQYF.

This clonotype was counted only a few times. The chain joins TRBV6-5 to TRBJ1-5; weak D call: TRBD1 (5 bases). Germline V CDR1 and CDR2: MNHEY, SVGAGI. Trimming took 9 bases from V and 11 from J, leaving 14 bases between them. This CDR3 is 11 amino acids long. The CDR3 sequence is CARSRTHSQHF. The CDR3 DNA sequence: TGTGCCAGATCTCGGACACACTCCCAGCATTTT.

The chain links TRBV12-3 or TRBV12-4 to TRBJ1-2; unclear D gene. The V and J ends lost 6 bases and 4 bases respectively, with 12 bases between them. The CDR3 is made up of 13 amino acids. This chain's CDR3 is CASSRDPFYGYTF. CDR3 nucleotides: TGTGCCAGCAGCCGTGACCCTTTCTATGGCTACACCTTC.

This clonotype was seen repeatedly, ten times or more. The chain combines TRBV5-1 with TRBJ2-1; D uncertain. The CDR3 extends over 13 amino acids. V was trimmed by 0 bases and J by 8 bases, leaving 9 bases between them. Germline V gene lookup returns CDR1 SGHRS and CDR2 YFSETQ. The DNA of the CDR3 is TGCGCCAGCAGCTTGGTGGCCTGGGATGAGCAGTTCTTC. This codes for CASSLVAWDEQFF.

This sequence joins TRBV20-1 and TRBJ2-6; weak D call: TRBD1 (5 bases). CDR1 and CDR2 (germline): DFQATT, SNEGSKA (reference sequence). The CDR3 extends over 14 amino acids. V was clipped by 5 bases and J by 4 bases, with 12 bases between them. The CDR3 loop is CSADGAAGANVLTF. CDR3 nucleotides: TGCAGTGCTGATGGGGCAGCCGGGGCCAACGTCCTGACTTTC.

This clonotype came up many times. The chain combines TRBV12-3 or TRBV12-4 with TRBJ2-1, with 8 nucleotides matching TRBD1. V lost 6 bases, J lost 4 bases, and 8 bases stayed unmatched. CDR3 length equals 15 residues. CDR3 in DNA: TGTGCCAGCAGCTTCGGACAGGGTCTATACAATGAGCAGTTCTTC. Residues: CASSFGQGLYNEQFF.

The chain recombines TRBV6-6 with TRBJ2-5; no reliable D call. The CDR3 has 13 residues. Germline CDR1 reads MNHNY; CDR2 reads SVGAGI (reference sequence). Trimming removed 6 bases from V and 4 bases from J, with 12 bases in between. The CDR3 nucleotides are TGTGCCAGCAGCCTTGTGGGGTTAGAGACCCAGTACTTC. Amino acids: CASSLVGLETQYF.

This clonotype was observed many times. The chain has TRBV6-1 and TRBJ1-4, with D possibly matching TRBD1 (5 bases). With 8 bases removed from V and 0 bases from J, the gap between germline ends came to 10 bases. Germline V gene sequence: CDR1 MNHNS, CDR2 SASEGT. There are 14 residues in the CDR3. The CDR3 loop is CASGDQTTNEKLFF. DNA of the CDR3: TGTGCCAGCGGGGACCAGACAACTAATGAAAAACTGTTTTTT.

The CDR3 DNA follows: TGTGCCAGCTCACCACCGTCTAGCGGGAGGGGTTCGGGTGAGCAGTTCTTC. It encodes CASSPPSSGRGSGEQFF. J is TRBJ2-1 and V is TRBV18, with 12 bases fitting TRBD2. This CDR3 is 17 amino acids long. Germline V gene lookup returns CDR1 KGHSH and CDR2 LQKENI. V lost 0 bases to trimming and J lost 9 bases; unmatched junction nucleotides: 9.

The chain links TRBV5-6 to TRBJ2-7; 8 positions agree with TRBD1. Per germline, CDR1 SGHDT and CDR2 YYEEEE. This CDR3 region has 14 residues. With 1 base clipped from V and 3 bases from J, the junction kept 3 bases outside the gene matches. CDR3: CASSLSGGLYEQYF. The CDR3, as DNA: TGTGCCAGCAGCTTGTCAGGGGGCCTCTACGAGCAGTACTTC.